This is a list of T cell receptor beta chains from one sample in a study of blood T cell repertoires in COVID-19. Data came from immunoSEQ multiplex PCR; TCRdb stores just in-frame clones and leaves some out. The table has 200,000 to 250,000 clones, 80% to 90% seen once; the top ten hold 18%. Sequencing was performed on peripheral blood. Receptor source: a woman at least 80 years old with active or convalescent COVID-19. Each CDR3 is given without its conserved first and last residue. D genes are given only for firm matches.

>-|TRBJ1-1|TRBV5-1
ASSLQGNTEAF
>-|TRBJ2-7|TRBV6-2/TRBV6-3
ASSYSRQGGEQY
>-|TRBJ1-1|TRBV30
AWSLSIRELGAF
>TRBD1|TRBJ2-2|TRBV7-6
ASSSDRGKAGELF
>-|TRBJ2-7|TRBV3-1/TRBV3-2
ASSQESRAAYEQY
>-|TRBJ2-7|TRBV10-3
AISEASPGEQY
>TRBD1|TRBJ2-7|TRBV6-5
ASNIGGQVTEQY
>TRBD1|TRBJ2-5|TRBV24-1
ATSDVGTGFETQY
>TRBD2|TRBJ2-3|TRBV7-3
ASSRSGRNTDTQY
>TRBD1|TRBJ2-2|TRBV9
ASSVKRGLFTGELF
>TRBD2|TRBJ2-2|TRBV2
ASSRLAGGPRAGELF
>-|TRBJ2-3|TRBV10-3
AISHATATPTDTQY
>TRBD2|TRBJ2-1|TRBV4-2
ASSQVLAGGPGYNEQF
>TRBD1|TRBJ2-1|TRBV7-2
ASSAQGAQNEQF
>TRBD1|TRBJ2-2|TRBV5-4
ASSTGQGQRGELF
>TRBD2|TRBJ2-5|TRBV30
AWSEGELAGETQY
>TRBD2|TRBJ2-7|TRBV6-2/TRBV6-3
ASSYFSSGRAVYEQY
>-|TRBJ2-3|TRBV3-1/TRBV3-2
ASSPRQSGWLTDTQY
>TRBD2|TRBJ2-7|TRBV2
ASRTSGNEQY
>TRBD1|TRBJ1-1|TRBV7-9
ASSLKDRGNTEAF
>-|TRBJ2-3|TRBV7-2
ASSLFQAPLHDTQY
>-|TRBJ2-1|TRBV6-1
ASSEAANEQF